This T cell receptor beta chain was sequenced for a study of early stage breast cancer tumors (dated by TCRdb to about 2017). For the study in its entirety: Of the 15 to 20 invasive breast tumors, roughly eleven were found to be estrogen receptor-positive, progesterone receptor-positive and HER2-negative. Across all samples, 2,700,000 or so templates representing 1,097,674 unique clonotypes were detected. The average read coverage per sample was roughly 10-fold. Of the roughly 12 ER+/PR+/HER2- tumors, eight were classified as invasive ductal carcinomas and four as invasive lobular carcinomas.

This clone has just a few counts. The clone's antigen remains unknown. Per-base quality was not reported, and no clone a single base away is much larger than it. The germline V gene encodes CDR1 SEHNR and CDR2 FQNEAQ (reference sequence). V is pruned by 3 bases and J by 3 bases, leaving 3 bases of the junction without a gene match. The cysteine opens and the phenylalanine closes a CDR3 of 15 amino acids. Only the CDR3 portion is preserved as DNA: 45 bases, with reading frame beginning at the first base. The full study reports these points: Greater similarity was observed between blood and normal breast repertoires than between blood and tumor repertoires, and tumor was distinguished from normal in most of the 16 patients when each tissue was compared with blood. The small cohort size prevented analysis by tumor subtype. Sequencing bulk genomic DNA from unsorted cells could not capture chain pairing or functional markers like CD4, CD8 and FOXP3. Compared with adjacent normal breast tissue, tumors had about 2.6-fold higher T cell density and higher clonality. Enriched TCRB sequences shared across patients were mostly commonly generated sequences, unlikely to play an important role in the tumor microenvironment.

Each sample was amplified as two independent genomic DNA replicates: approximately 550 ng for blood and approximately 1.4 ug for tumor or normal breast. TCRB sequencing of genomic DNA was carried out with the ImmunoSeq Intro kit according to the manufacturer's instructions. The multiplex PCR ran for 25 to 40 cycles using proprietary primers and spike-in control sequences for absolute quantification. Single-end 150-bp reads were used to sequence an 87-bp fragment spanning the CDR3 and the flanking V and J genes. Seven samples, with two replicates for each sample, were multiplexed per lane of an Illumina MiSeq using version 3.0 chemistry. As for the authors' bioinformatics: Raw data were processed by the vendor's proprietary pipeline, with both replicates merged into one result per sample. Clonotypes were defined as productive rearrangements sharing the V-gene family, CDR3 amino acid sequence and J-gene segment. Clonality was computed as 1 minus the normalized Shannon entropy (Pielou evenness) of TCRB abundances. To estimate T cell density, the total number of templates was divided by the input cell count, which was inferred from how much DNA went in. Recon with default parameters was used to estimate total repertoire diversity and clonality. A clonotype was considered tumor-enriched if its abundance in tumor exceeded 0.1% and was at least 32-fold higher than its abundance in normal breast. Imported from immuneACCESS, the table was reduced by TCRdb to in-frame sequences with V and J called. These copies leave out some clones; in studies compared against another copy, an unresolved V gene accounts for under half, and the cause of the remainder is not known. The V and J calls and clone size are taken from that table; D and trimming were inferred from the DNA. The sample table holds around 71,000 clones, of which roughly three quarters were seen once. The leading ten clones occupy 3% to 3.5% of the sample.

The study profiled bulk TCR beta-chain repertoires in matched peripheral blood, tumor and adjacent normal breast tissue taken from some 17 patients with early-stage breast cancer. Before surgery, roughly 4.5-11 mL of whole blood was collected into EDTA tubes and then processed within 2 hours. Ficoll-Paque centrifugation in SepMate-50 tubes was used to isolate peripheral blood mononuclear cells. PBMCs were cryopreserved in around 90% FBS with roughly 10% DMSO in aliquots of roughly 1.8 to 4 million cells and stored in liquid nitrogen. Genomic DNA was extracted with the Qiagen AllPrep DNA/RNA Mini kit.

This clonotype was sampled from a person aged 55 to 75 with breast cancer. Sequenced: blood. This receptor chain uses TRBV7-9 and TRBJ2-2; 8 nucleotides in the junction match TRBD1. The base sequence is TGTGCCAGCAGCTTTTGGACAGGGTACACCGGGGAGCTGTTTTTT. This sequence encodes CASSFWTGYTGELFF. Full variable domain (CDR3 extended with the reference TRBV7-9 and TRBJ2-2 proteins): DTGVSQNPRHKITKRGQNVTFRCDPISEHNRLYWYRQTLGQGPEFLTYFQNEAQLEKSRLLSDRFSAERPKGSFSTLEIQRTEQGDSAMYLCASSFWTGYTGELFFGEGSRLTVL.